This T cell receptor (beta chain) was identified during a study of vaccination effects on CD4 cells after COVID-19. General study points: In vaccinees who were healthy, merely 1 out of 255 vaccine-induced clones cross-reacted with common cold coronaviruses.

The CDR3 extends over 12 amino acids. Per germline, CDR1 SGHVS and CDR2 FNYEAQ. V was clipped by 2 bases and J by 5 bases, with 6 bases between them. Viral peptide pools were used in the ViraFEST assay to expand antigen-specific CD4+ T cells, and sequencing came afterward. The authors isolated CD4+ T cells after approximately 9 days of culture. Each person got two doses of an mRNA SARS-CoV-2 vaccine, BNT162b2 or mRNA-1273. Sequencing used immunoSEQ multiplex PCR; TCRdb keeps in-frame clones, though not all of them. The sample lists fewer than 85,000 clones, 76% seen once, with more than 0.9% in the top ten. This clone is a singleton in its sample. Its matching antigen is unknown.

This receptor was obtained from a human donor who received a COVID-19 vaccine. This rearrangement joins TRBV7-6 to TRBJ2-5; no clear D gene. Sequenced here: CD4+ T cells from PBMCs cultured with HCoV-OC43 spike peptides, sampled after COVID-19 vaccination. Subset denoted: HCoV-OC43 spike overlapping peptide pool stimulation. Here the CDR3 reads CASSLLVETQYF. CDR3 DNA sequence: TGTGCCAGCAGCTTACTAGTCGAGACCCAGTACTTC.